These 20 T cell receptor beta chains were sequenced from one sample in a study of blood T cells in healthy people across ages. It was with a sample-barcoded 5' primer and a J-beta primer mix that a second PCR of roughly 7 to 12 cycles was run. A single record per CDR3 protein comes from TCRdb applying MiXCR to the 5' RACE reads. The table has a few hundred thousand distinct CDR3 sequences, approximately 26% seen once. The same specimen was also included in a second study, on T cells of mothers and their children.

Material: blood. The receptors stem from a boy aged 2-15 years in good health.

This chain uses TRBV2 with TRBJ2-3, with no clear D. Germline V gene lookup returns CDR1 SNHLY and CDR2 FYNNEI. This CDR3 region has 14 residues. V lost 4 bases and J lost 3, with 11 bases in between. CDR3 sequence: CASSGLLLTDTQYF. DNA of the CDR3: TGTGCCAGCAGTGGGTTACTGCTTACAGATACGCAGTATTTT.

The V call is TRBV19, the J call TRBJ2-1, with 7 nucleotides matching TRBD1. Trimming took 3 bases from V and 3 from J; bases not matched to a gene: 2. The CDR3 consists of 14 residues. Germline CDR1 reads LNHDA; CDR2 reads SQIVND (reference sequence). The CDR3 is CASSMQGVYNEQFF. The CDR3 DNA is TGTGCCAGTAGTATGCAGGGGGTCTACAATGAGCAGTTCTTC.

The V gene is TRBV7-2, the J gene TRBJ2-1; 8 nucleotides align to TRBD2. The CDR3 is made up of 15 amino acids. The V gene's germline CDR1 is SGHTA and CDR2 FQGNSA. The ends lost 1 base at V and 7 bases at J; junction bases unmatched: 6. The DNA for the CDR3 is TGTGCCAGCAGCTTAGTAGCGGGATTGTGGAATGAGCAGTTCTTC. This encodes CASSLVAGLWNEQFF. Looking up the rest from reference TRBV7-2 and TRBJ2-1 gives the full variable domain: GAGVSQSPSNKVTEKGKDVELRCDPISGHTALYWYRQSLGQGLEFLIYFQGNSAPDKSGLPSDRFSAERTGGSVSTLTIQRTQQEDSAVYLCASSLVAGLWNEQFFGPGTRLTVL.

The chain has TRBV11-2 and TRBJ1-6, with D perhaps matching TRBD1 (5 bases). The germline V and J ends were trimmed by 1 base and 10 bases, with 11 bases remaining between them. Germline values: CDR1 SGHAT, CDR2 FQNNGV. CDR3 length: 14 residues. In DNA form, the CDR3 reads TGTGCCAGCAGCTTAGTGCAGGGAGGATCACCCCTCCACTTT. As protein: CASSLVQGGSPLHF.

The gene calls are TRBV20-1 and TRBJ2-2; 10 nucleotides agree with TRBD2. Germline lookup yields CDR1 DFQATT and CDR2 SNEGSKA (reference sequence). The CDR3 extends over 17 amino acids. With 3 bases clipped from V and 0 bases from J, the junction kept 7 bases outside the gene matches. The CDR3 reads CSAREGTSVSNTGELFF. The CDR3 bases are TGCAGTGCTAGGGAAGGGACTAGCGTCTCGAACACCGGGGAGCTGTTTTTT.

The rearrangement uses TRBV6-5 and TRBJ2-3, with 11 bases fitting TRBD2. V lost 6 bases, J lost 1 base, and 6 bases stayed unmatched. This CDR3 contains 16 residues. In germline, CDR1 is MNHEY, CDR2 SVGAGI. CDR3: CASSYLLAGGTDTQYF. DNA for the CDR3: TGTGCCAGCAGCTACCTACTAGCGGGAGGCACAGATACGCAGTATTTT.

This chain links TRBV5-4 with TRBJ2-4, with 10 bases aligning to TRBD2. Germline V gene lookup returns CDR1 SGHNT and CDR2 YYREEE (reference sequence). The CDR3 totals 16 residues. V shed 7 bases, J shed 10 bases, and the junction held 17 bases outside the gene matches. The CDR3 reads CASGIRTSGICSIQYF. DNA for the CDR3: TGTGCCAGCGGGATTCGCACTAGCGGGATTTGTAGTATTCAGTACTTC.

This chain joins TRBV7-2 and TRBJ1-5; no definite D call. V was clipped by 5 bases and J by 2 bases, with 16 bases between them. Looked up from germline, CDR1 is SGHTA and CDR2 is FQGNSA. The CDR3 has 16 amino acids. The CDR3: CASSLVSTEGNQPQHF. The CDR3, as DNA: TGTGCCAGCAGCCTAGTCTCGACGGAAGGCAATCAGCCCCAGCATTTT.

This clonotype was seen a few times. The chain carries TRBV11-2 and TRBJ2-7; 9 bases are a match to TRBD1. This CDR3 has 15 residues. Germline V gives CDR1 SGHAT, CDR2 FQNNGV. Germline trimming cut 6 bases from V and 7 bases from J; bases unmatched to any gene: 13. The CDR3 region is CASSSPRNRGREQYF. DNA of the CDR3: TGTGCCAGCAGTTCGCCCCGTAACAGGGGGCGAGAGCAGTACTTC.

The chain carries TRBV7-9 and TRBJ2-5, with D possibly matching TRBD2 (5 bases). Germline V gives CDR1 SEHNR, CDR2 FQNEAQ (reference sequence). The ends were cut back, 0 bases at V and 1 base at J, with 21 bases in the middle. CDR3 size: 19 residues. Here the CDR3 DNA reads TGTGCCAGCAGCTTAGCGGTTGGGCAGCGGCTAGTGGTCCAAGAGACCCAGTACTTC. Translated, it gives CASSLAVGQRLVVQETQYF.

This clonotype was counted a few times. J is TRBJ2-3 and V is TRBV7-2, with D tentatively TRBD1 (5 bases). V was trimmed by 5 bases and J by 2 bases, leaving 8 bases between them. The germline V gene encodes CDR1 SGHTA and CDR2 FQGNSA. The CDR3 runs 13 residues. CDR3 loop: CASSQGITDTQYF. As DNA, the CDR3 is TGTGCCAGCAGCCAGGGCATCACAGATACGCAGTATTTT.

This clonotype was seen a few times. The rearrangement joins TRBV4-1 to TRBJ1-2; D possibly corresponds to TRBD1 (5 bases). V was clipped by 4 bases and J by 4 bases, with 13 bases between them. The CDR3 spans 14 residues. Germline values: CDR1 MGHRA, CDR2 YSYEKL. The CDR3 region is CASSRGELTYGYTF. The CDR3 DNA reads TGCGCCAGCAGCCGGGGGGAACTGACCTATGGCTACACCTTC.

The gene calls are TRBV9 and TRBJ2-5; either TRBD1 or TRBD2 may fit D (6 bases each). The J call may be mistaken, given a closer DNA end match to TRBJ2-1. The CDR3 sequence is 14 residues long. CDR1 is SGDLS, CDR2 YYNGEE, per germline. CDR3 DNA sequence: TGTGCCAGCAGCGTAGGAGGGGGGACGGATGAGCAGTTCTTC. Encoded protein: CASSVGGGTDEQFF.

This clonotype was counted a single time. The junction differs from germline at one of its ends, possibly a read error. The chain joins TRBV5-1 to TRBJ2-3; TRBD2 agrees at 9 bases. The CDR3 runs 14 residues. Looked up from germline, CDR1 is SGHRS and CDR2 is YFSETQ. CDR3 sequence reads: CAGSGRTSVDTQYF. In nucleotides, the CDR3 is TGCGCCGGCAGCGGCCGGACTAGCGTGGATACGCAGTATTTT.

The DNA of the CDR3 is TGCGCCAGCAGCTTGGAAACAGGGCGAGACGAGCAGTACTTC. Translated: CASSLETGRDEQYF. V and J are TRBV5-1 and TRBJ2-7; weak D call: TRBD1 (6 bases). The V gene's germline CDR1 is SGHRS and CDR2 YFSETQ. Trimming removed 0 bases from V and 5 bases from J, with 12 bases in between. CDR3 size: 14 residues.

The V gene is TRBV9, the J gene TRBJ2-3; D remains unclear. Trimming removed 0 bases from V and 4 bases from J, with 9 bases in between. The CDR3 extends over 14 amino acids. The germline CDR1 and CDR2 sequences are SGDLS and YYNGEE. Here the CDR3 reads CASSVAGIPDTQYF. The CDR3 DNA is TGTGCCAGCAGCGTAGCTGGAATCCCAGATACGCAGTATTTT.

This clonotype was seen more than once but under ten times. The chain uses TRBV14 and TRBJ2-5; tentatively, D is TRBD1 or TRBD2 (5 bases each). With the DNA end fitting TRBJ2-1 better, the J assignment may be wrong. This CDR3 comprises 13 residues. CDR1 and CDR2 from the germline V gene are SGHDN and FVKESK. This chain's CDR3 is CASSLGTENEQFF. The CDR3 DNA follows: TGTGCCAGCAGCCTTGGGACCGAGAATGAGCAGTTCTTC.

This clonotype was counted only a few times. This rearrangement joins TRBV29-1 to TRBJ1-1, with D maybe TRBD1 (6 bases). From germline, CDR1 is SQVTM and CDR2 ANQGSEA. This CDR3 has 13 amino acids. V was trimmed by 4 bases and J by 7 bases, leaving 16 bases between them. CDR3 in amino acids: CSVGLGGAGEAFF. The DNA for the CDR3 is TGCAGCGTTGGGCTGGGGGGCGCGGGTGAAGCTTTCTTT.

This chain joins TRBV16 and TRBJ1-4, with D tentatively TRBD1 (6 bases). This CDR3 is built from 15 residues. Trimming removed 5 bases at V and 7 bases at J, with 17 bases between. Germline assignment: CDR1 KGHSY and CDR2 FQNENV. The CDR3 is CASSDVGGRGEKLFF. In nucleotides, the CDR3 is TGTGCCAGCAGCGACGTCGGGGGCAGGGGTGAAAAACTGTTTTTT.

This clonotype has just a few counts. CDR3 sequence (DNA): TGCAGCGTTGAAGTTAGACCTGGAAACACCATATATTTT. Translation gives CSVEVRPGNTIYF. V is TRBV29-1 and J is TRBJ1-3; D unclear. The CDR3 covers 13 residues. Germline-derived CDR1 and CDR2 are SQVTM and ANQGSEA. Trimming took off 1 base at V and 2 bases at J, with 6 bases between the two ends.